This record looks at one T cell receptor (beta chain) sequence and its context. Its antigen is as yet unknown. This sample stems from a study of metastatic and nonmetastatic thyroid tumors. The study, taken as a whole, reports: It was reported that TCR beta diversity was significantly higher in malignant thyroid tumors than benign nodules, in blood and tumor.

As handled by the study authors: For papillary thyroid cancer, a distant-metastasis classifier was constructed from CDR3 differences observed across clinicopathological groups. Via MiXCR, TCRdb re-called the PCR reads. None of the V and J calls come from the authors' own analysis; TCRdb made them. Among 50,000 to 65,000 clones listed, 17% were seen once. No treatment had been given to any patient before thyroid surgery. Sequences were obtained from blood. This receptor was obtained from a female donor with papillary thyroid cancer or a benign thyroid nodule (not recorded which). Some clones in this sample may be carry-over from other donors' samples.

The CDR3 is CASSPMTENTGELFF. In DNA form, the CDR3 reads TGCGCCAGCAGCCCCATGACAGAGAACACCGGGGAGCTGTTTTTT. The rearrangement joins TRBV5-1 to TRBJ2-2; D possibly corresponds to TRBD1 (5 bases). The CDR3 runs to 15 residues. Trimming shortened V by 4 bases and J by 1 base, and 11 bases separated the two germline ends. Germline CDR1 SGHRS, CDR2 YFSETQ.